These T cell receptor beta chains were read from a single sample in a study of blood T cell repertoires in COVID-19. TCRdb's table, derived via immunoSEQ multiplex PCR, lists solely in-frame clones and lacks some. The table records approximately 59,000 clones, roughly 81% of them present only once. Sequences were obtained from peripheral blood. These receptors originate from an elderly man with acute or convalescent COVID-19. Each CDR3 is given with its conserved first and last residue. D genes are given only for firm matches. The size of a clone is reported for some rows only, either as once, few or many, or as a class for expanded clones.

D: TRBD1
V: TRBV19
J: TRBJ1-1
size: NA
CDR3: CASSIGQGPSTEAFF
DNA: TGTGCCAGTAGTATTGGACAGGGTCCGAGCACTGAAGCTTTCTTT

D: TRBD1
V: TRBV5-1
J: TRBJ1-2
size: NA
CDR3: CASRDIGTGPMNYGYTF
DNA: TGCGCCAGCAGGGATATCGGGACAGGGCCCATGAACTATGGCTACACCTTC

D: NA
V: TRBV12-3/TRBV12-4
J: TRBJ2-5
size: NA
CDR3: CASGSSYETQYF
DNA: TGTGCCAGCGGATCTAGTTACGAGACCCAGTACTTC

D: NA
V: TRBV30
J: TRBJ1-6
size: few
CDR3: CAWSVEGWSPLHF
DNA: TGTGCCTGGAGTGTGGAGGGGTGGTCACCCCTCCACTTT

D: NA
V: TRBV7-6
J: TRBJ2-6
size: NA
CDR3: CASSGLSGANVLTF
DNA: TGTGCCAGCAGCGGACTCTCTGGGGCCAACGTCCTGACTTTC

D: NA
V: TRBV6-1
J: TRBJ1-5
size: few
CDR3: CASSERPYSNQPQHF
DNA: TGTGCCAGCAGTGAGCGGCCATATAGCAATCAGCCCCAGCATTTT

D: NA
V: TRBV18
J: TRBJ2-7
size: NA
CDR3: CASSPVNEQYF
DNA: TGTGCCAGCTCACCAGTCAACGAGCAGTACTTC

D: TRBD1
V: TRBV19
J: TRBJ2-6
size: few
CDR3: CASSKTGAGANVLTF
DNA: TGTGCCAGTAGTAAAACAGGGGCCGGGGCCAACGTCCTGACTTTC

D: TRBD1
V: TRBV5-1
J: TRBJ1-1
size: few
CDR3: CASSSQGADTEAFF
DNA: TGCGCCAGCAGCTCCCAGGGGGCGGACACTGAAGCTTTCTTT

D: TRBD1
V: TRBV5-4
J: TRBJ1-5
size: few
CDR3: CASSPDRGQPQHF
DNA: TGTGCCAGCAGTCCGGACAGGGGACAGCCCCAGCATTTT

D: NA
V: TRBV28
J: TRBJ1-2
size: NA
CDR3: CASSLSINYGYTF
DNA: TGTGCCAGCAGTTTATCCATTAACTATGGCTACACCTTC

D: TRBD1
V: TRBV29-1
J: TRBJ2-3
size: NA
CDR3: CSVDKGQPSTDTQYF
DNA: TGCAGCGTTGACAAGGGACAGCCTAGCACAGATACGCAGTATTTT

D: NA
V: TRBV28
J: TRBJ1-1
size: NA
CDR3: CASSVPGYFNTEAFF
DNA: TGTGCCAGCAGTGTACCGGGTTACTTTAACACTGAAGCTTTCTTT

D: TRBD2
V: TRBV19
J: TRBJ2-2
size: few
CDR3: CASSPRAGGRTGELFF
DNA: TGTGCCAGTAGTCCCAGAGCGGGAGGTCGTACCGGGGAGCTGTTTTTT

D: TRBD1
V: TRBV10-3
J: TRBJ1-2
size: NA
CDR3: CAISGGTGEDYTF
DNA: TGTGCCATCAGTGGGGGGACAGGGGAAGACTACACCTTC

D: NA
V: TRBV5-8
J: TRBJ1-5
size: once
CDR3: CASSLAPGLSNQPQHF
DNA: TGTGCCAGCAGCTTGGCCCCAGGGCTTAGCAATCAGCCCCAGCATTTT

D: NA
V: TRBV15
J: TRBJ1-3
size: few
CDR3: CATSRDSVRSGNTIYF
DNA: TGTGCCACCAGCAGAGATTCGGTCCGCTCTGGAAACACCATATATTTT

D: NA
V: TRBV18
J: TRBJ1-1
size: NA
CDR3: CASSTGWGTEAFF
DNA: TGTGCCAGCTCAACAGGGTGGGGCACTGAAGCTTTCTTT

D: TRBD1
V: TRBV30
J: TRBJ1-5
size: NA
CDR3: CAWNPGQGNQPQHF
DNA: TGTGCCTGGAATCCGGGACAGGGGAATCAGCCCCAGCATTTT